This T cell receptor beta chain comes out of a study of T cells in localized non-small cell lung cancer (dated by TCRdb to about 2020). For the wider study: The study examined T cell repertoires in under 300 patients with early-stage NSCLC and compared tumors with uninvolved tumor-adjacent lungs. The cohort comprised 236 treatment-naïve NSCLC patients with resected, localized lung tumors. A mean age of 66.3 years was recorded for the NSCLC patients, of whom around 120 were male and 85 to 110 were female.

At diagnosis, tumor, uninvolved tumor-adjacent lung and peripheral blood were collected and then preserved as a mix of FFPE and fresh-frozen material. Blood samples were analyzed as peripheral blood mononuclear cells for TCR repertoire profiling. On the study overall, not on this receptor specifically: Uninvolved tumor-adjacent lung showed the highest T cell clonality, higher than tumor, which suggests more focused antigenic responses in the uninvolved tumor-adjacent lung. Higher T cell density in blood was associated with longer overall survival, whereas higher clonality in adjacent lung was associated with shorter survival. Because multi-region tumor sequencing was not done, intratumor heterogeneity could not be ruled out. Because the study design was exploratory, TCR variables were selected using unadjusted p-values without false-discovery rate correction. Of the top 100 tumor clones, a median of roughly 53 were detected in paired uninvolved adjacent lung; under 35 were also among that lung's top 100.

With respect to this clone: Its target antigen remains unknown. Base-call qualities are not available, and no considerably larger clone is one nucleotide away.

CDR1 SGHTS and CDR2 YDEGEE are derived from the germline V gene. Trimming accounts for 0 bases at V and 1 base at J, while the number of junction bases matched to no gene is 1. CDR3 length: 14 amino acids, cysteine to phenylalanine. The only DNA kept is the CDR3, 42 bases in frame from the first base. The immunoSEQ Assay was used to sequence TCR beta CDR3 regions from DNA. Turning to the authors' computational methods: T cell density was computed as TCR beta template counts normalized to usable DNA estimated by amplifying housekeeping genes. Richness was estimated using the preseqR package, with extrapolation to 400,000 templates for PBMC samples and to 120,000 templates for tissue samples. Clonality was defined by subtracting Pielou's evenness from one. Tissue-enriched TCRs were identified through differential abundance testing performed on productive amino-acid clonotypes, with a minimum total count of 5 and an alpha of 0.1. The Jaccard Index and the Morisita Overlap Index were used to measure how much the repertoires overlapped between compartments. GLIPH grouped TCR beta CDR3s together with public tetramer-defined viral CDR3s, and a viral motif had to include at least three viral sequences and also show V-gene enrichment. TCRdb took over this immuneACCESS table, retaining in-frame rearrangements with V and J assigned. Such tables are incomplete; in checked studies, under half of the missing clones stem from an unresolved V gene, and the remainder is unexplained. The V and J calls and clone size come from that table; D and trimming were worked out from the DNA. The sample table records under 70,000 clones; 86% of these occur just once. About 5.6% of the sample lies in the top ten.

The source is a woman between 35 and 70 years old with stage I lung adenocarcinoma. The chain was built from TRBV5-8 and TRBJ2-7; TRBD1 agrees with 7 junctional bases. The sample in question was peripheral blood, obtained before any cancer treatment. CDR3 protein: CASSLGQGSYEQYF. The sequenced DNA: TGTGCCAGCAGCTTGGGACAGGGATCCTACGAGCAGTACTTC.